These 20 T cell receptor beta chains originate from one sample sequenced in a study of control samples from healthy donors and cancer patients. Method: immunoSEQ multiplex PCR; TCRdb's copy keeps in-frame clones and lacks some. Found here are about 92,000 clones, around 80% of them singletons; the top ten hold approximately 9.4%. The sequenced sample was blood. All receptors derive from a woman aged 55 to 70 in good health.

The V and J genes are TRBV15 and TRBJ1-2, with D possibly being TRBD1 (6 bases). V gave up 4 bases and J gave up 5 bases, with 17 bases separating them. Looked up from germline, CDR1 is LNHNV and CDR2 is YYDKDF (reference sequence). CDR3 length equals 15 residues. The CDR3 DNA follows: TGTGCCACCAGCACAAGGAACAGGGAGGGGTATGGCTACACCTTC. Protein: CATSTRNREGYGYTF.

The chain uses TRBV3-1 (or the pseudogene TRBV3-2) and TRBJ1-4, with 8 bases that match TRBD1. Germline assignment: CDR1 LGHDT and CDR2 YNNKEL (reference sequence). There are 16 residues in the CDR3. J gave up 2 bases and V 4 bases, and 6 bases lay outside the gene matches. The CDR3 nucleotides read TGTGCCAGCAGCCCCAACAGGGGGTCGACTAATGAAAAACTGTTTTTT. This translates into CASSPNRGSTNEKLFF.

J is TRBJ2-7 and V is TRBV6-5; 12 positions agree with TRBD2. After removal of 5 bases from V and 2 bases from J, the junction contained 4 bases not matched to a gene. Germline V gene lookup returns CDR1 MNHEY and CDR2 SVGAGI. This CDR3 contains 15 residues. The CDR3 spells CASSPLAGGAYEQYF. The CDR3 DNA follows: TGTGCCAGCAGTCCGCTAGCGGGAGGGGCCTACGAGCAGTACTTC.

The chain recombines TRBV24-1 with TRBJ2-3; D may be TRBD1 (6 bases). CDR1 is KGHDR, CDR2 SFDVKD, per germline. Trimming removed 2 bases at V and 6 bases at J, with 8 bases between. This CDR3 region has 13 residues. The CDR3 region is CATSDSGADTQYF. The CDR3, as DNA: TGTGCCACCAGTGATTCAGGGGCGGATACGCAGTATTTT.

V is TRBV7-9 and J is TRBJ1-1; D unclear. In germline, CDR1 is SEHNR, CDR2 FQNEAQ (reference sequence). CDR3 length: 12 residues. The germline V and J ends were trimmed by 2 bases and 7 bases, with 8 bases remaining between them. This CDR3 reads CASSLSVSEAFF. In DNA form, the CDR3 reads TGTGCCAGCAGCTTATCCGTCAGTGAAGCTTTCTTT.

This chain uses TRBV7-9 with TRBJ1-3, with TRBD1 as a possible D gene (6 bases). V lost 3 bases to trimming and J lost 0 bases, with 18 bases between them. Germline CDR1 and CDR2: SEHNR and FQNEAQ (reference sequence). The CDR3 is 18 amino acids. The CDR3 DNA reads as TGTGCCAGCAGCTTTGTGGGGCGTCAGGGGAGCTCTGGAAACACCATATATTTT. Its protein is CASSFVGRQGSSGNTIYF.

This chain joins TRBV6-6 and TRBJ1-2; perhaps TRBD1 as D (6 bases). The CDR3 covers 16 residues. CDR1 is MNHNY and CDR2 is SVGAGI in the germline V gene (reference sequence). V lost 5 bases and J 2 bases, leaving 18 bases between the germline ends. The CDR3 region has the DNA TGTGCCAGCAGTCCTCAGACAGGCCTAGGGAACTATGGCTACACCTTC. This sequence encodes CASSPQTGLGNYGYTF.

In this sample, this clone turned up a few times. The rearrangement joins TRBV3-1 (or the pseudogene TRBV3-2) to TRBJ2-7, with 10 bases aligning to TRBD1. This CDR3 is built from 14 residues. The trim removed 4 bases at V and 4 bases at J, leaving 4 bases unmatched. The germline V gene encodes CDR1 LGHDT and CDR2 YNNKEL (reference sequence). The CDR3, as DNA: TGTGCCAGCAGCCGAGGACAGGGGGTTTACGAGCAGTACTTC. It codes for CASSRGQGVYEQYF.

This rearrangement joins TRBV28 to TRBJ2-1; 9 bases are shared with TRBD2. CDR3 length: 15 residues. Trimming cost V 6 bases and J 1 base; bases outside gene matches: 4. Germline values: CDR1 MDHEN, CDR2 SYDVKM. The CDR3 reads CASRRLAESYNEQFF. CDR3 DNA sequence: TGTGCCAGCAGGAGACTAGCGGAGTCCTACAATGAGCAGTTCTTC.

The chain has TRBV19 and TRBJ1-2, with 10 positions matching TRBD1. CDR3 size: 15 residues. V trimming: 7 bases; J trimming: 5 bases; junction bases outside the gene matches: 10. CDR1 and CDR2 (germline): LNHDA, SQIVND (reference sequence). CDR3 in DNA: TGTGCCAGTATTCCGGCGGGGACAGGGGAGTATGGCTACACCTTC. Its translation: CASIPAGTGEYGYTF.

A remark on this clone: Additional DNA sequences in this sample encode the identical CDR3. The CDR3 nucleotides read TGTGCCAGCAGTGAATATCCTAGCGGAGACTCCTACGAGCAGTACTTC. This encodes CASSEYPSGDSYEQYF. V is TRBV25-1 and J is TRBJ2-7, with 7 bases that match TRBD2. The CDR3 consists of 16 residues. The J segment lost 0 bases and the V segment lost 0 bases, leaving 5 bases of the junction unmatched. The V gene's germline CDR1 is MGHDK and CDR2 SYGVNS.

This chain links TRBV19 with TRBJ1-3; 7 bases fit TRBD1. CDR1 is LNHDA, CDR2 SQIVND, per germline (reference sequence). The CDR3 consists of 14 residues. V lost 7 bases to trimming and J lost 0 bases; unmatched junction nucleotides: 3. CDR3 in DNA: TGTGCCAGTAAAAGACAGGGCTCTGGAAACACCATATATTTT. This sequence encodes CASKRQGSGNTIYF.

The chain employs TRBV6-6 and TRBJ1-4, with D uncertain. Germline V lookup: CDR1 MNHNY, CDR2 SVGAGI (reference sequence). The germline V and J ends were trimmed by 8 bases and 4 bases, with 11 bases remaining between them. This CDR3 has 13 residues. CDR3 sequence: CASLMRVNEKLFF. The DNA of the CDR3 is TGTGCCAGCCTCATGAGGGTTAATGAAAAACTGTTTTTT.

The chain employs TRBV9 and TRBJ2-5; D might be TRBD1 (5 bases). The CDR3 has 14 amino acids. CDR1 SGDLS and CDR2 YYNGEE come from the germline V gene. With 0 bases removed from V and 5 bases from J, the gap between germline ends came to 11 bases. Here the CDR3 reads CASSVGIGVETQYF. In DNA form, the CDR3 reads TGTGCCAGCAGCGTAGGGATAGGGGTTGAGACCCAGTACTTC.

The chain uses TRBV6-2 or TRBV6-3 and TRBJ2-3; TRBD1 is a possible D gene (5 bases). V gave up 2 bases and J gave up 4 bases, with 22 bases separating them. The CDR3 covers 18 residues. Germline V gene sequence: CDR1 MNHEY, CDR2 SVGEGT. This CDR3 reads CASSYPSDKIPRADTQYF. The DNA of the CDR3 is TGTGCCAGCAGTTACCCCTCGGACAAGATCCCCAGGGCAGATACGCAGTATTTT.

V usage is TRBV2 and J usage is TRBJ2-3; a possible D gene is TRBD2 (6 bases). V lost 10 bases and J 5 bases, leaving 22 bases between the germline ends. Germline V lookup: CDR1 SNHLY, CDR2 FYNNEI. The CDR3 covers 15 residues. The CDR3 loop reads CAISIAAVAGDTQYF. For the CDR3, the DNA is TGTGCCATCTCAATAGCGGCGGTCGCGGGAGATACGCAGTATTTT.

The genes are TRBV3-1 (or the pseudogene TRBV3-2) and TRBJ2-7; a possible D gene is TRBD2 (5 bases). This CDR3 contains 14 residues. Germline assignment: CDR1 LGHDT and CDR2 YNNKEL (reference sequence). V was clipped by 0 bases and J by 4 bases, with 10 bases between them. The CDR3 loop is CASSQDLRTYEQYF. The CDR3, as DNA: TGTGCCAGCAGCCAAGACCTCAGGACTTACGAGCAGTACTTC.

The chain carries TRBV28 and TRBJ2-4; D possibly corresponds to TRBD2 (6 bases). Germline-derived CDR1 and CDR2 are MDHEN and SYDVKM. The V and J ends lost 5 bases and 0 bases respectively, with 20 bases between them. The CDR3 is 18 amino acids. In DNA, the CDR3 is TGTGCCAGCAGTCACCGGGACGGGGGATTACTAGCCAAAAACATTCAGTACTTC. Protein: CASSHRDGGLLAKNIQYF.

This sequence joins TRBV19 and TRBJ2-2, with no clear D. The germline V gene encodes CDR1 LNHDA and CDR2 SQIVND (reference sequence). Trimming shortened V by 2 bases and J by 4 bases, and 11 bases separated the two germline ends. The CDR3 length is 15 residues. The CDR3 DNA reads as TGTGCCAGTAGTATATCTTGGGGTGGCACCGGGGAGCTGTTTTTT. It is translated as CASSISWGGTGELFF. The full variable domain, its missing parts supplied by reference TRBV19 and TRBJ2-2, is DGGITQSPKYLFRKEGQNVTLSCEQNLNHDAMYWYRQDPGQGLRLIYYSQIVNDFQKGDIAEGYSVSREKKESFPLTVTSAQKNPTAFYLCASSISWGGTGELFFGEGSRLTVL.

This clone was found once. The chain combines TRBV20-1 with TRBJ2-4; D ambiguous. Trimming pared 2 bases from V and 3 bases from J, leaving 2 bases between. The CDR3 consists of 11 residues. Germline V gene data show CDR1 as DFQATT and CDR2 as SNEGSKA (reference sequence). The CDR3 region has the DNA TGCAGTGCTAGACACAAAAACATTCAGTACTTC. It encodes CSARHKNIQYF.